This T cell receptor (beta chain) was observed in a study of blood T cell repertoires in COVID-19. Profiled with immunoSEQ multiplex PCR; TCRdb holds only in-frame clones, not every one. The sample lists hundreds of thousands of clones, 87% occurring once. This CDR3 region has 12 residues. Deletions cut 5 bases from V and 4 bases from J, with 6 bases between. This receptor was taken from a woman aged 60-75 years with COVID-19, enrolled during active disease. Input material: peripheral blood. The rearrangement joins TRBV5-3 to TRBJ2-2, with D maybe TRBD2 (5 bases). TRBV5-3 is recorded as an ORF, its role being uncertain. The CDR3 here is CARRLVTGELFF. The CDR3 DNA sequence: TGTGCCAGAAGACTAGTCACCGGGGAGCTGTTTTTT.